A single sample is the source of the 12 T cell receptor beta chains below, sequenced in a study of blood T cells in healthy people across ages. Alongside a J-beta primer mix, a sample-barcoded 5' primer served in a second PCR lasting roughly 7 to 11 cycles. TCRdb re-analysed the 5' RACE reads in MiXCR, keeping a single row per CDR3 protein. This table has about 680,000 distinct CDR3 sequences, around 49% appearing once. The sequenced sample was blood. The receptors shown here come from a woman aged 55-69 years in good health.

There are a few counts of this clonotype. The V gene is TRBV28, the J gene TRBJ2-5; D gene uncertain. The CDR3 totals 13 residues. Trimming took 6 bases from V and 3 from J, leaving 11 bases between them. CDR1 MDHEN and CDR2 SYDVKM come from the germline V gene. The CDR3 nucleotides read TGTGCCAGCAGGCACGAAGGGAAAGAGACCCAGTACTTC. This translates into CASRHEGKETQYF.

The rearrangement joins TRBV29-1 to TRBJ2-5; weak D call: TRBD2 (6 bases). CDR1 and CDR2 (germline): SQVTM, ANQGSEA. This CDR3 has 16 amino acids. V was clipped by 1 base and J by 5 bases, with 20 bases between them. In DNA form, the CDR3 reads TGCAGCGTTGAAGTGTCGACGGGAGCCAGATGGGAGACCCAGTACTTC. Its translation is CSVEVSTGARWETQYF.

The chain carries TRBV12-3 or TRBV12-4 and TRBJ1-5; 7 bases fit TRBD1. The CDR3 length is 17 residues. J was trimmed by 4 bases and V by 8 bases; bases with no gene match: 17. The CDR3 reads CASGRTGGVGQNQPQHF. CDR3 DNA sequence: TGTGCCAGCGGACGGACAGGCGGTGTAGGGCAAAATCAGCCCCAGCATTTT.

V gene TRBV7-6 combines with J gene TRBJ2-3; D possibly uses TRBD1 or TRBD2 (5 bases each). CDR3 length: 17 residues. CDR1 and CDR2 from the germline V gene are SGHVS and FNYEAQ. V shed 2 bases and J shed 3 bases, with 18 bases lying between them. This CDR3 is CASSLRAPGPGTDTQYF. The CDR3, as DNA: TGTGCCAGCAGCTTAAGGGCTCCGGGACCAGGGACAGATACGCAGTATTTT.

This clonotype was picked up a small number of times. This rearrangement joins TRBV7-2 to TRBJ2-5, with TRBD1 matching 7 bases. The J call may not be correct, given that the DNA end is closer to TRBJ2-7. CDR3 length: 17 residues. From germline, CDR1 is SGHTA and CDR2 FQGNSA. CDR3 coding DNA: TGTGCCAGCAGCCGGCAAGGAATGGCACAGGGGAGCTACGAGCAGTACTTC. Translated, it gives CASSRQGMAQGSYEQYF.

The sample holds a few counts of this clonotype. The junction and the germline gene differ at one end; a read error may be behind it. The chain recombines TRBV7-7 with TRBJ1-1; 7 bases fit TRBD1. Germline CDR1 SSHAT, CDR2 FNYEAQ (reference sequence). This CDR3 region has 13 residues. In DNA form, the CDR3 reads TGTGCTAGCAGCTCAGGGGGAATTGCTGAAGCTTTCTTT. It specifies CASSSGGIAEAFF.

The rearrangement links TRBV6-1 to TRBJ1-5, with D perhaps TRBD1 (5 bases). The length of the CDR3 is 14 residues. From germline, CDR1 is MNHNS and CDR2 SASEGT. V was pared by 2 bases and J by 6 bases, with 11 bases between. The CDR3 spells CASSELGVGQPQHF. The DNA for the CDR3 is TGTGCCAGCAGTGAATTAGGGGTCGGTCAGCCCCAGCATTTT.

The chain uses TRBV20-1 and TRBJ1-4; the D is unclear. CDR3 length equals 11 residues. Trimming stripped 2 bases from V and 6 bases from J, with 4 bases between. Per germline, CDR1 DFQATT and CDR2 SNEGSKA (reference sequence). The CDR3 loop is CSARWDEKLFF. The CDR3 bases are TGCAGTGCTAGATGGGATGAAAAACTGTTTTTT.

J is TRBJ1-1 and V is TRBV24-1; 7 positions match TRBD1. The V gene's germline CDR1 is KGHDR and CDR2 SFDVKD. The length of the CDR3 is 15 residues. V lost 4 bases and J lost 3; bases outside the gene matches: 7. CDR3 amino acids: CATSDSRGFYTEAFF. CDR3 bases: TGTGCCACCAGTGACAGCAGGGGGTTCTACACTGAAGCTTTCTTT.

The rearrangement uses TRBV9 and TRBJ2-5; D is unresolved. Trimming stripped 0 bases from V and 5 bases from J, with 8 bases between. Per the germline V gene, CDR1 is SGDLS and CDR2 is YYNGEE. The CDR3 is 13 amino acids. CDR3 in DNA: TGTGCCAGCAGCGTAGACCGCTGGGAGACCCAGTACTTC. It encodes CASSVDRWETQYF.

This rearrangement joins TRBV7-2 to TRBJ1-2, with no clear D. The V gene lost 2 bases and the J gene lost 4 bases, with 11 bases spanning the gap. Germline values: CDR1 SGHTA, CDR2 FQGNSA. CDR3 size: 14 residues. The CDR3 DNA follows: TGTGCCAGCAGCTTAAGGGCGGATCTCTATGGCTACACCTTC. Translating it yields CASSLRADLYGYTF.

The chain links TRBV6-6 to TRBJ1-1; the D gene is possibly TRBD1 (5 bases). The CDR3 is 17 residues long. V lost 2 bases, J lost 4 bases, and 20 bases lay in between. CDR1 is MNHNY, CDR2 SVGAGI, per germline (reference sequence). Written as DNA, the CDR3 is TGTGCCAGCAGTTACGGGAGGGGTAGATCGAGTTTCACTGAAGCTTTCTTT. Protein product: CASSYGRGRSSFTEAFF.